Listed below are T cell receptor beta chains from one sample, sequenced in a study of CD8+CD57+ T cells in acquired aplastic anemia. MiXCR, applied by TCRdb to the reads, yields one record per CDR3 protein. The sample has fewer than 45,000 distinct CDR3 sequences, 76% seen once; the top ten hold over 20%. The source material was sorted CD4+, CD8+, or CD8+CD57+ T cells (not recorded which) from PBMCs. The receptors originated from a human donor in good health, serving as a control. The CDR3 runs from the conserved cysteine through the conserved F or W. Each record gives: clone size, CDR3 length, V gene, J gene, D gene, CDR3 protein, CDR3 DNA. D genes are given only for firm matches. Clone size is not always given. Where it is, it says once, few, many or a class for expanded clones.

-,13,TRBV7-9,TRBJ2-1,-,CASSQESGNEQFF,TGTGCCAGCAGCCAAGAGAGCGGGAATGAGCAGTTCTTC
-,13,TRBV20-1,TRBJ1-5,TRBD1,CSARETGDQPQHF,TGCAGTGCTAGAGAAACAGGGGATCAGCCCCAGCATTTT
-,9,TRBV10-3,TRBJ1-1,-,CAIFREAFF,TGTGCCATCTTCCGTGAAGCTTTCTTT
-,12,TRBV20-1,TRBJ1-2,-,CSAFGINYGYTF,TGCAGTGCGTTCGGTATTAACTATGGCTACACCTTC
-,10,TRBV2,TRBJ2-1,-,CASGDYEQFF,TGTGCCAGCGGGGACTATGAGCAGTTCTTC
-,13,TRBV5-1,TRBJ1-6,TRBD1,CASSPGQDSPLHF,TGCGCCAGCAGCCCGGGACAGGATTCACCCCTCCACTTT
-,14,TRBV10-3,TRBJ2-3,-,CATTGTLHTDTQYF,TGTGCCACGACCGGGACACTCCACACAGATACGCAGTATTTT
-,15,TRBV7-2,TRBJ1-2,TRBD1,CASSLGATGGYGCTF,TGTGCCAGCAGCTTAGGGGCGACAGGGGGCTATGGCTGCACCTTC
-,17,TRBV6-1,TRBJ2-1,TRBD2,CASSESSTSVSYNEQFF,TGTGCCAGCAGTGAAAGTTCTACTAGCGTCTCCTACAATGAGCAGTTCTTC
few,14,TRBV5-1,TRBJ2-7,-,CASSLEGYSYEQYF,TGCGCCAGCAGCTTGGAGGGTTACTCCTACGAGCAGTACTTC
-,14,TRBV4-3,TRBJ2-7,-,CASSQDLTSYEQYF,TGCGCCAGCAGCCAAGACTTAACCTCCTACGAGCAGTACTTC
-,14,TRBV19,TRBJ1-5,-,CASSIQGDNQPQHF,TGTGCCAGTAGTATCCAGGGAGACAATCAGCCCCAGCATTTT
-,17,TRBV27,TRBJ2-2,TRBD2,CASSVRGTSGGTGELFF,TGTGCCAGCAGTGTCCGCGGGACTAGCGGGGGGACCGGGGAGCTGTTTTTT
few,15,TRBV24-1,TRBJ2-3,TRBD2,CATSDVAGVTDTQYF,TGTGCCACCAGTGATGTAGCGGGGGTCACAGATACGCAGTATTTT
-,15,TRBV29-1,TRBJ1-1,TRBD1,CSVEGIQGMNTEAFF,TGCAGCGTTGAAGGGATACAGGGGATGAACACTGAAGCTTTCTTT
many,16,TRBV6-1,TRBJ2-3,TRBD2,CASSVTSGGASDTQYF,TGTGCCAGCAGTGTCACTAGCGGGGGGGCGTCCGATACGCAGTATTTT
-,13,TRBV7-9,TRBJ1-2,TRBD1,CASSLARGPGYTF,TGTGCCAGCAGCTTGGCGAGGGGGCCTGGCTACACCTTC
-,15,TRBV10-3,TRBJ1-5,-,CAISDSGGYNQPQHF,TGTGCCATCAGTGATTCGGGAGGTTACAATCAGCCCCAGCATTTT
-,17,TRBV4-2,TRBJ1-5,TRBD1,CASSTGTVGLGNQPQHF,TGTGCCAGCAGCACGGGGACAGTGGGCTTAGGCAATCAGCCCCAGCATTTT
-,9,TRBV10-3,TRBJ2-7,-,CAGGREQYF,TGTGCCGGGGGACGTGAGCAGTACTTC
few,14,TRBV5-1,TRBJ1-1,-,CASSGIERGTEAFF,TGCGCCAGCAGCGGAATAGAGAGGGGAACTGAAGCTTTCTTT
medium-sized,11,TRBV7-9,TRBJ2-1,-,CASSWGGEQFF,TGTGCCAGCAGCTGGGGTGGTGAGCAGTTCTTC
-,12,TRBV29-1,TRBJ1-2,TRBD1,CRVGGQGYGYTF,TGCCGCGTGGGGGGACAGGGATATGGCTACACCTTC
few,15,TRBV10-2,TRBJ2-7,TRBD2,CASSMASGGPYEQYF,TGCGCCAGCAGTATGGCTAGCGGGGGGCCCTACGAGCAGTACTTC
-,14,TRBV10-3,TRBJ2-7,-,CAISNEDSFNEQYF,TGTGCCATCAGTAACGAGGACAGCTTTAATGAGCAGTACTTC
-,15,TRBV7-8,TRBJ2-5,TRBD2,CASSLRREGRETQYF,TGTGCCAGCAGCTTAAGGCGGGAGGGCCGAGAGACCCAGTACTTC
-,15,TRBV7-2,TRBJ2-7,TRBD2,CASSSGTSGGYEQYF,TGTGCCAGCAGCTCCGGGACTAGCGGGGGCTACGAGCAGTACTTC
-,17,TRBV19,TRBJ1-5,-,CASREGTMFLGNQPQHF,TGTGCCAGTAGAGAGGGGACAATGTTTTTGGGCAATCAGCCCCAGCATTTT
-,11,TRBV29-1,TRBJ1-2,-,CSVPEAGLVLF,TGCAGCGTACCCGAGGCAGGACTTGTGCTGTTC